Listed below are T cell receptor beta chains from one sample, sequenced in a study of T-cell memory formation after mild COVID-19. In TCRdb, the 5' RACE reads were re-called with MiXCR into one record per CDR3 protein. The table shows roughly 35,000 distinct CDR3 sequences, with approximately 7.7% occurring only once. What was sequenced was PBMCs or a T cell subset sorted from them (not recorded which). The source is a man between 18 and 35 years old who had mild COVID-19 (a few samples of this study predate the infection). Cell type and time point are not known. CDR3s include the opening cysteine and the closing phenylalanine or tryptophan. Each record gives: V gene, D gene, clone size, J gene, CDR3 DNA, CDR3 protein. A D gene is named only where the DNA matches it firmly. Expanded clones are given a class, and other clones once, few, many or no size at all.

>TRBV25-1|TRBD2|few|TRBJ2-2
TGTGCCAGCCAGCGGGGAGGGGAGCTGTTTTTT
CASQRGGELFF
>TRBV11-1|.|few|TRBJ1-1
TGTGCCAGCAGCTTAGAGGGTAGCACTGAAGCTTTCTTT
CASSLEGSTEAFF
>TRBV19|.|.|TRBJ1-1
TGTGCCAGTAGTTCACAGATGAACACTGAAGCTTTCTTT
CASSSQMNTEAFF
>TRBV9|.|hyperexpanded|TRBJ2-3
TGTGCCAGCTCCTCCTCGGGTAGCGCGACAGATACGCAGTATTTT
CASSSSGSATDTQYF
>TRBV5-1|.|many|TRBJ1-2
TGCGCCAGCAGCTTGGGTGGAGCTAACTATGGCTACACCTTC
CASSLGGANYGYTF
>TRBV5-5|.|many|TRBJ1-2
TGTGCCAGCAGCTTGGAGGTGACTTACTACTATGGCTACACCTTC
CASSLEVTYYYGYTF
>TRBV28|.|many|TRBJ2-1
TGTGCCGGGGGCACCACAGGCCATGGGTACAATGAGCAGTTCTTC
CAGGTTGHGYNEQFF
>TRBV4-1|TRBD1|many|TRBJ1-2
TGCGCCAGCAGCCAAGAATCGTACGGGACAGGCGGTGGCTACACCTTC
CASSQESYGTGGGYTF
>TRBV18|TRBD1|many|TRBJ1-2
TGTGCCAGCTCACCAGGGACAGGGTGGAACTATGGCTACACCTTC
CASSPGTGWNYGYTF
>TRBV5-1|TRBD1|.|TRBJ2-2
TGCGCCAGCAGCTTGGCCGGGACAGACACCGGGGAGCTGTTTTTT
CASSLAGTDTGELFF